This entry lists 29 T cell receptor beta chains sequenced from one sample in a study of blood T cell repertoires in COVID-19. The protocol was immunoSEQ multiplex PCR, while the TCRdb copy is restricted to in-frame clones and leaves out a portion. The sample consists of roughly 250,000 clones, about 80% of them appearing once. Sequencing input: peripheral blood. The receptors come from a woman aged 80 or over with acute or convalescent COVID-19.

The CDR3 reads CASSVRTSGTEAFF. DNA for the CDR3: TGTGCCAGCAGCGTCCGGACTTCGGGCACTGAAGCTTTCTTT. The chain joins TRBV9 to TRBJ1-1; D is undetermined. The germline CDR1 and CDR2 sequences are SGDLS and YYNGEE. CDR3 length: 14 residues. V lost 2 bases to trimming and J lost 4 bases, with 12 bases between them.

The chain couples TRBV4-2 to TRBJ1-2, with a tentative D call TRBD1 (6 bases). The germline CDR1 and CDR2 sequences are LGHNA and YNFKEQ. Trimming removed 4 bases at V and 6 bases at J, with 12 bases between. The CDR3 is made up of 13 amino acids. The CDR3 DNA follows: TGTGCCAGCAGCCGAACAGGGCCTGATGGCTACACCTTC. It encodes CASSRTGPDGYTF.

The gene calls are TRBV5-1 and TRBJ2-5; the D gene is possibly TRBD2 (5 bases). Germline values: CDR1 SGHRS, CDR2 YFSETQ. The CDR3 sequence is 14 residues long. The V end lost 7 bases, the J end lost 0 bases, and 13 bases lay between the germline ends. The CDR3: CASFRPGYQETQYF. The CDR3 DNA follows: TGCGCCAGCTTTCGACCGGGGTACCAAGAGACCCAGTACTTC. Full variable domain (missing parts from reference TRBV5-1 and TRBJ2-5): KAGVTQTPRYLIKTRGQQVTLSCSPISGHRSVSWYQQTPGQGLQFLFEYFSETQRNKGNFPGRFSGRQFSNSRSEMNVSTLELGDSALYLCASFRPGYQETQYFGPGTRLLVL.

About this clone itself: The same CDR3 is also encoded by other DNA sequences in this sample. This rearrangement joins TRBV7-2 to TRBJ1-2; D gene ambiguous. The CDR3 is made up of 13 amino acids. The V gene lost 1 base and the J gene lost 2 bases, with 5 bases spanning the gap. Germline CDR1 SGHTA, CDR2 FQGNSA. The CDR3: CASSLGQNYGYTF. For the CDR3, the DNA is TGTGCCAGCAGCTTAGGGCAGAACTATGGCTACACCTTC.

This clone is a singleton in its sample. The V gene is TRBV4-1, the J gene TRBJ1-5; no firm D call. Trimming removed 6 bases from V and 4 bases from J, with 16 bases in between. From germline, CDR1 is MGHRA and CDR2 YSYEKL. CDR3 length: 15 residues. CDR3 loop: CASSPTEQPNQPQHF. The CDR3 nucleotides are TGCGCCAGCAGTCCTACAGAGCAACCAAATCAGCCCCAGCATTTT.

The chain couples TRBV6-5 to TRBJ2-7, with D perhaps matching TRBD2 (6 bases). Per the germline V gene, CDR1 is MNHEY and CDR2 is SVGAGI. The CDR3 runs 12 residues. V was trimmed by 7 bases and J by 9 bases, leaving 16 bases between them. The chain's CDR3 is CASTGGVGGQYF. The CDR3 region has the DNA TGTGCCAGCACTGGAGGGGTAGGCGGGCAGTACTTC.

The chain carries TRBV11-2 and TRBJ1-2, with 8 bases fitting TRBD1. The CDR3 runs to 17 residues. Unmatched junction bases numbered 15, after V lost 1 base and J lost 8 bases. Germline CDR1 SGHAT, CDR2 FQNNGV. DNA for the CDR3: TGTGCCAGCAGCTTAGCCGCGGGTGCAGGGGGCGTCGGAGGCTACACCTTC. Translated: CASSLAAGAGGVGGYTF.

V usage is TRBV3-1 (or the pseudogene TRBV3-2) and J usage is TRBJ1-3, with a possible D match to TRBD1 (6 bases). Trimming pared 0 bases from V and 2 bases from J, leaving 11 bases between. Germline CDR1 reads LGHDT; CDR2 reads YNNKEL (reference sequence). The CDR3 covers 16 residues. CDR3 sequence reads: CASSQDQKGAGNTIYF. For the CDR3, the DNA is TGTGCCAGCAGCCAAGATCAAAAGGGGGCTGGAAACACCATATATTTT.

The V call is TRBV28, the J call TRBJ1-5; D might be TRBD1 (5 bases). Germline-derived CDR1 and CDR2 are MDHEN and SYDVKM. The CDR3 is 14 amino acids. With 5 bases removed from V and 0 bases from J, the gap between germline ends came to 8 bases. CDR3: CASSKTVSNQPQHF. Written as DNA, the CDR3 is TGTGCCAGCAGTAAGACAGTTAGCAATCAGCCCCAGCATTTT. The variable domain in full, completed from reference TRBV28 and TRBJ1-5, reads DVKVTQSSRYLVKRTGEKVFLECVQDMDHENMFWYRQDPGLGLRLIYFSYDVKMKEKGDIPEGYSVSREKKERFSLILESASTNQTSMYLCASSKTVSNQPQHFGDGTRLSIL.

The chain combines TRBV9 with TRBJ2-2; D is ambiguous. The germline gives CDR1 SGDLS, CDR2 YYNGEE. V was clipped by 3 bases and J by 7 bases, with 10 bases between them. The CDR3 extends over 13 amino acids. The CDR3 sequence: CASSDLVGGELFF. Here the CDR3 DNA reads TGTGCCAGCAGCGATCTAGTGGGCGGGGAGCTGTTTTTT.

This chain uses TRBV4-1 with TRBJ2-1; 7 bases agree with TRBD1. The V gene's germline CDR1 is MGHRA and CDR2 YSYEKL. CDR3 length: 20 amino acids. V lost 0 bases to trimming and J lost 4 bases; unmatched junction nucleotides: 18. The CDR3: CASSQEGNRGYNRIYNEQFF. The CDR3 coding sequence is TGCGCCAGCAGCCAAGAGGGGAACAGGGGATACAATAGAATTTACAATGAGCAGTTCTTC.

CDR3 nucleotides: TGTGCCAGCAGCCCTCCGGGACTCCCCGCCGGGGAGCTGTTTTTT. As protein: CASSPPGLPAGELFF. This chain joins TRBV7-3 and TRBJ2-2, with D possibly matching TRBD2 (6 bases). Between the trimmed V and J ends, which lost 5 bases and 6 bases, there was a span of 16 bases. The CDR3 length is 15 residues. Germline V lookup: CDR1 SGHTA, CDR2 FQGTGA.

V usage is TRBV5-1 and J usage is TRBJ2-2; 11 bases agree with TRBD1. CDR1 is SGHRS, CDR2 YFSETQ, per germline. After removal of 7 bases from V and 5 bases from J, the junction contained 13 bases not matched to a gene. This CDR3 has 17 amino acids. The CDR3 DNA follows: TGCGCCAGCGGGCTGACCGGAGGGGACAGGGGGACCGGGGAGCTGTTTTTT. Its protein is CASGLTGGDRGTGELFF.

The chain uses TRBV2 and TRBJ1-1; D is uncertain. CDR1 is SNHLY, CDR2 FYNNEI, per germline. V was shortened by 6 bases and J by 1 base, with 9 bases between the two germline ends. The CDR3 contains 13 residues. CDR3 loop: CASRPTWNTEAFF. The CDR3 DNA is TGTGCCAGCAGGCCGACATGGAACACTGAAGCTTTCTTT. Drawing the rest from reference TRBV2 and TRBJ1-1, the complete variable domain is EPEVTQTPSHQVTQMGQEVILRCVPISNHLYFYWYRQILGQKVEFLVSFYNNEISEKSEIFDDQFSVERPDGSNFTLKIRSTKLEDSAMYFCASRPTWNTEAFFGQGTRLTVV.

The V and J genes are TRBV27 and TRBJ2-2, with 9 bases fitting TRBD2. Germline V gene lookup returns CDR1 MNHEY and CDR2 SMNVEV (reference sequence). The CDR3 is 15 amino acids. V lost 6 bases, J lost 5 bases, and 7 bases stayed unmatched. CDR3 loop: CASRAGGVRTGELFF. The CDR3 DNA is TGTGCCAGCAGGGCGGGGGGGGTAAGGACCGGGGAGCTGTTTTTT.

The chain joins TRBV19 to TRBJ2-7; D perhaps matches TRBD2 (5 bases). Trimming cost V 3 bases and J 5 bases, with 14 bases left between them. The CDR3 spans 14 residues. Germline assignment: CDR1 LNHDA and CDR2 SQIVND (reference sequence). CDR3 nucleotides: TGTGCCAGTAGTATGGTTCCCGGGGTCAACGAGCAGTACTTC. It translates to CASSMVPGVNEQYF.

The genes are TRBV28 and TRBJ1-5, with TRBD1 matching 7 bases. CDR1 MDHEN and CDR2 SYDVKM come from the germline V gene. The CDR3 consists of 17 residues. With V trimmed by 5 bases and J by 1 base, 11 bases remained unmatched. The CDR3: CASSADRKGASNQPQHF. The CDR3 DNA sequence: TGTGCCAGCAGTGCGGACAGAAAGGGGGCCAGCAATCAGCCCCAGCATTTT.

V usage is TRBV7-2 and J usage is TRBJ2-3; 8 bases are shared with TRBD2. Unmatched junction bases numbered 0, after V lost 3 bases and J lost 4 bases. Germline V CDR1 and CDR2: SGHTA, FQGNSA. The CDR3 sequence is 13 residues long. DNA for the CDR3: TGTGCCAGCAGCTTGCGGGGGGCAGATACGCAGTATTTT. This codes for CASSLRGADTQYF.

CDR3 region: CASSLVFGNTIYF. Written as DNA, the CDR3 is TGTGCCAGCAGTTTAGTCTTTGGAAACACCATATATTTT. The J gene is TRBJ1-3, the V gene TRBV12-3 or TRBV12-4; D is undetermined. The CDR3 has 13 residues. The ends were cut back, 1 base at V and 3 bases at J, with 4 bases in the middle.

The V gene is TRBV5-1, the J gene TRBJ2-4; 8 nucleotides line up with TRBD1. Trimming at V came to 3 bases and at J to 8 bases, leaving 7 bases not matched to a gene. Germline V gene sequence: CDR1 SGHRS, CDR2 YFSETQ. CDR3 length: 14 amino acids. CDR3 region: CASSSDREGHIQYF. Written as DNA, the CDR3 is TGCGCCAGCAGCTCGGACAGGGAAGGGCACATTCAGTACTTC.

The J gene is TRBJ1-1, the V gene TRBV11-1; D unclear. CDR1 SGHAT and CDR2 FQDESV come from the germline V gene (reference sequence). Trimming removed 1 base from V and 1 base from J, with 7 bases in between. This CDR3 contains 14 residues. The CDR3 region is CASSLVRGNTEAFF. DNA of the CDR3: TGTGCCAGCAGCTTAGTTCGGGGGAACACTGAAGCTTTCTTT.

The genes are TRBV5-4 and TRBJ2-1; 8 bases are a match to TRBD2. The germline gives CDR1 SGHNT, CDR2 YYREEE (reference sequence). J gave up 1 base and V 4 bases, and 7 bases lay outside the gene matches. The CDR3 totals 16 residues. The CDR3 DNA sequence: TGTGCCAGCAGCCCGGCGGGGGGCCCTTCCTACAATGAGCAGTTCTTC. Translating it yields CASSPAGGPSYNEQFF. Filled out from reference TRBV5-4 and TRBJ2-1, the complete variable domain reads ETGVTQSPTHLIKTRGQQVTLRCSSQSGHNTVSWYQQALGQGPQFIFQYYREEENGRGNFPPRFSGLQFPNYSSELNVNALELDDSALYLCASSPAGGPSYNEQFFGPGTRLTVL.

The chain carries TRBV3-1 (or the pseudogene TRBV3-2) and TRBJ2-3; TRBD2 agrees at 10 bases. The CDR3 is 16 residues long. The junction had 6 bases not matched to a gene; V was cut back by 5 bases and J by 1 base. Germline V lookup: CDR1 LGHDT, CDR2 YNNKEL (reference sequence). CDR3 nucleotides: TGTGCCAGCAGCGAACCCAGCGGGGGGGGCACAGATACGCAGTATTTT. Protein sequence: CASSEPSGGGTDTQYF.

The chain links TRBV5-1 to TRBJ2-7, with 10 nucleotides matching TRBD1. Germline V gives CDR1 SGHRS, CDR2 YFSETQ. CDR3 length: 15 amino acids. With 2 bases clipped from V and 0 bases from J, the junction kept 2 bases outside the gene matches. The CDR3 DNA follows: TGCGCCAGCAGCTTCCGGGACAGGGGCTCCTACGAGCAGTACTTC. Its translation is CASSFRDRGSYEQYF.

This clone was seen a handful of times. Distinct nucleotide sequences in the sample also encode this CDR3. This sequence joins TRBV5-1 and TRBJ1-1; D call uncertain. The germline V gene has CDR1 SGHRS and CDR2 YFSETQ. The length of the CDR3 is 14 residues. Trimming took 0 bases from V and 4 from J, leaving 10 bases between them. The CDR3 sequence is CASSLEDRGTEAFF. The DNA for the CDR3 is TGCGCCAGCAGCTTGGAAGACCGAGGCACTGAAGCTTTCTTT.

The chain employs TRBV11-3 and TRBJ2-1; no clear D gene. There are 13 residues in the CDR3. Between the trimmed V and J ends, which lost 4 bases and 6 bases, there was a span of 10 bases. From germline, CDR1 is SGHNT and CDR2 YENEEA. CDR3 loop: CASSSGPSNEQFF. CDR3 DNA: TGTGCCAGCAGCTCTGGCCCTTCCAATGAGCAGTTCTTC.

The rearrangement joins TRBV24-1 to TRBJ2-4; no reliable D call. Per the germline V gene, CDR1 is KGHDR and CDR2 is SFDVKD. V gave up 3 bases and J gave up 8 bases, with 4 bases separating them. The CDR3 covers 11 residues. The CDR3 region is CATSDLDIQYF. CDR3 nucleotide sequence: TGTGCCACCAGTGATCTTGACATTCAGTACTTC.

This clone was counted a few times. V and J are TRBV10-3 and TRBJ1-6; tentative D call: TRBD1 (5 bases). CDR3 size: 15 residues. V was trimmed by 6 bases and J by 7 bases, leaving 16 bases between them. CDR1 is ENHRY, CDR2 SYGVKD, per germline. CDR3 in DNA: TGTGCCATCAGCCCGACGGAGTGGGGCAATTCACCCCTCCACTTT. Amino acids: CAISPTEWGNSPLHF.

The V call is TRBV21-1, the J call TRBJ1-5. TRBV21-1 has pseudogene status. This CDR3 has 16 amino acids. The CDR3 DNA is TGTGCCAGCAGCAAAGGAGGGCACCCTAGCAATCAGCCCCAGCATTTT. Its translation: CASSKGGHPSNQPQHF.